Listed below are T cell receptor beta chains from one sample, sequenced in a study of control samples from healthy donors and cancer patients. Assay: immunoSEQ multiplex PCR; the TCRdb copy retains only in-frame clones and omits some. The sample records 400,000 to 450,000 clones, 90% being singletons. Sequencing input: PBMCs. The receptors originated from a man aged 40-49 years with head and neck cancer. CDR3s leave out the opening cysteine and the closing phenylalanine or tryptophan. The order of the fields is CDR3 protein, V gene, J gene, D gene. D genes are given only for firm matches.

CDR3: ASSYGGIGASYEQY
V: TRBV6-2/TRBV6-3
J: TRBJ2-7
D: -

CDR3: ASSFGFIEAF
V: TRBV11-2
J: TRBJ1-1
D: -

CDR3: ASSPGSALPKGNSPLH
V: TRBV5-1
J: TRBJ1-6
D: -

CDR3: ASSRTGNQPQH
V: TRBV13
J: TRBJ1-5
D: TRBD1

CDR3: ASSMGTSYNEQF
V: TRBV4-1
J: TRBJ2-1
D: -

CDR3: ATRPRGPEAF
V: TRBV19
J: TRBJ1-1
D: -

CDR3: ASDPGLAGEGTQY
V: TRBV7-6
J: TRBJ2-5
D: TRBD2

CDR3: ASSYSPDRGQKLF
V: TRBV6-5
J: TRBJ1-4
D: TRBD1

CDR3: ASSQVPGPQH
V: TRBV4-1
J: TRBJ1-5
D: -

CDR3: AWSTRTGFSGNTIY
V: TRBV30
J: TRBJ1-3
D: TRBD1

CDR3: ASSLTGRLDTQY
V: TRBV4-2
J: TRBJ2-3
D: -

CDR3: ASSWGDGYT
V: TRBV28
J: TRBJ1-2
D: -

CDR3: ASSLGVLSGNTIY
V: TRBV28
J: TRBJ1-3
D: -

CDR3: ASSSGPKNIQY
V: TRBV28
J: TRBJ2-4
D: -

CDR3: AISESTPGQGANTEAF
V: TRBV10-3
J: TRBJ1-1
D: TRBD1